This T cell receptor (beta chain) was identified during a study of cytomegalovirus exposure and HLA in healthy donors. Study-level points and caveats: Judged likely to be a sequencing artifact was a cluster of highly shared sequence variants. It was confirmed in vitro that three of the CMV-associated chains were specific for CMV antigens. Available immune exposure information covered CMV serostatus only.

13 Jbeta primers and 60 Vbeta primers were used for the PCR. Assay used: immunoSEQ multiplex PCR; TCRdb lists only in-frame clones, some missing. The repertoire holds approximately 87,000 clones, approximately 80% seen once, with roughly 4% in the top ten. In the case of this clone: Its target is unknown.

The clonotype was recovered from a woman aged 70 to 79 in good health and CMV-seropositive. Sequencing was carried out using PBMCs.

The CDR3 coding sequence is TGTGCCAGCAGTTCACTAGCGGGGGGATCAGATACGCAGTATTTT. Translated: CASSSLAGGSDTQYF. V usage is TRBV27 and J usage is TRBJ2-3, with 12 nucleotides matching TRBD2. This CDR3 contains 15 residues. Germline loops: CDR1 MNHEY, CDR2 SMNVEV (reference sequence). Trimming took 4 bases from V and 4 from J; bases not matched to a gene: 3.